Below, 15 T cell receptor beta chains from the same sample are listed, as sequenced in a study of blood T cell repertoires in COVID-19. The table came from immunoSEQ multiplex PCR; TCRdb's copy has only in-frame clones and leaves some out. The table lists 100,000 to 150,000 clones, around 89% of them singletons. The material sequenced was peripheral blood. The receptors stem from a man in his fifties with active or convalescent COVID-19.

The gene calls are TRBV15 and TRBJ1-2, with D unresolved. Germline lookup yields CDR1 LNHNV and CDR2 YYDKDF (reference sequence). CDR3 size: 16 residues. The V end lost 0 bases, the J end lost 4 bases, and 15 bases lay between the germline ends. The CDR3: CATSRDLMKNSYGYTF. DNA of the CDR3: TGTGCCACCAGCAGAGATCTTATGAAGAATAGCTATGGCTACACCTTC.

The chain combines TRBV20-1 with TRBJ2-7, with 8 bases lining up with TRBD1. The CDR3 loop spans 13 amino acids. The junction had 8 bases not matched to a gene; V was cut back by 3 bases and J by 7 bases. CDR1 is DFQATT, CDR2 SNEGSKA, per germline (reference sequence). As DNA, the CDR3 is TGCAGTGCTAGTAGGCAGGGGGCTGGGGAGCAGTACTTC. Amino acids: CSASRQGAGEQYF.

The V and J genes are TRBV6-6 and TRBJ2-3, with D possibly matching TRBD1 (6 bases). Per the germline V gene, CDR1 is MNHNY and CDR2 is SVGAGI (reference sequence). This CDR3 spans 15 amino acids. The ends were cut back, 0 bases at V and 5 bases at J, with 12 bases in the middle. CDR3 DNA sequence: TGTGCCAGCAGTTACTCTGTTTCCAGGGGAGATACGCAGTATTTT. Residues: CASSYSVSRGDTQYF.

The CDR3 reads CASTRTGLISGNTIYF. CDR3 nucleotides: TGTGCCAGCACCCGCACAGGCCTCATCTCTGGAAACACCATATATTTT. V gene TRBV11-2 combines with J gene TRBJ1-3; D might be TRBD1 (5 bases). V lost 7 bases to trimming and J lost 0 bases, with 16 bases between them. The germline CDR1 and CDR2 sequences are SGHAT and FQNNGV. The CDR3 contains 16 residues. Drawing the rest from reference TRBV11-2 and TRBJ1-3, the complete variable domain is EAGVAQSPRYKIIEKRQSVAFWCNPISGHATLYWYQQILGQGPKLLIQFQNNGVVDDSQLPKDRFSAERLKGVDSTLKIQPAKLEDSAVYLCASTRTGLISGNTIYFGEGSWLTVV.

The V call is TRBV25-1, the J call TRBJ1-4, with 7 bases aligning to TRBD1. CDR3 length: 15 residues. Trimming cost V 3 bases and J 7 bases; bases outside gene matches: 8. The germline gives CDR1 MGHDK, CDR2 SYGVNS. CDR3 region: CASSDGDSRSEKLFF. DNA for the CDR3: TGTGCCAGCAGTGACGGGGACAGCCGGAGTGAAAAACTGTTTTTT.

The CDR3 sequence is CASSLHRDRGFFTGELFF. CDR3 DNA sequence: TGTGCCAGCAGCTTGCACCGGGACAGGGGCTTTTTCACCGGGGAGCTGTTTTTT. The chain joins TRBV5-6 to TRBJ2-2, with 10 bases fitting TRBD1. V trimming: 1 base; J trimming: 4 bases; junction bases outside the gene matches: 10. CDR1 and CDR2 (germline): SGHDT, YYEEEE. CDR3 length: 18 residues.

This clone was seen a single time. The rearrangement links TRBV11-2 to TRBJ2-2, with TRBD2 identical over 8 bases. Trimming cost V 2 bases and J 12 bases; bases outside gene matches: 11. From germline, CDR1 is SGHAT and CDR2 FQNNGV. The CDR3 has 15 residues. CDR3 protein: CASSLPRGTRLKLFF. The CDR3 DNA follows: TGTGCCAGCAGCTTACCCCGGGGGACTAGACTGAAGCTGTTTTTT.

This sequence joins TRBV2 and TRBJ2-4, with unresolved D. CDR3 length equals 14 residues. Trimming stripped 3 bases from V and 5 bases from J, with 11 bases between. Germline lookup yields CDR1 SNHLY and CDR2 FYNNEI. The DNA for the CDR3 is TGTGCCAGCAGTGATACGCCAAGAGAAAACATTCAGTACTTC. This codes for CASSDTPRENIQYF.

As DNA, the CDR3 is TGTGCCAGAAGCTTGGATGCTAGCGGGGAAAAAAACATTCAGTACTTC. Translation: CARSLDASGEKNIQYF. The chain links TRBV5-3 to TRBJ2-4, with 9 nucleotides matching TRBD2. TRBV5-3 is flagged as an ORF with uncertain function. The CDR3 has 16 amino acids. J lost 4 bases, V lost 0 bases, and 5 bases had no gene match.

The rearrangement links TRBV7-2 to TRBJ2-3, with TRBD2 matching 7 bases. The CDR3 loop spans 13 amino acids. J gave up 6 bases and V 8 bases, and 8 bases lay outside the gene matches. Germline values: CDR1 SGHTA, CDR2 FQGNSA. The CDR3 loop is CASGRGVKDTQYF. CDR3 sequence (DNA): TGTGCCAGCGGTCGGGGGGTCAAGGATACGCAGTATTTT.

The chain uses TRBV12-5 and TRBJ1-1; 8 bases agree with TRBD1. The CDR3 consists of 14 residues. The germline CDR1 and CDR2 sequences are LGHNT and FRNRAP. With V trimmed by 4 bases and J by 4 bases, 5 bases remained unmatched. The CDR3 loop reads CASGSQGAVTEAFF. The CDR3 DNA sequence: TGTGCTAGTGGTTCGCAGGGGGCTGTCACTGAAGCTTTCTTT.

V gene TRBV7-8 combines with J gene TRBJ1-2; the match to TRBD1 covers 11 bases. The CDR3 runs to 15 residues. J gave up 8 bases and V 0 bases, and 5 bases lay outside the gene matches. Germline V gives CDR1 SGHVS, CDR2 FQNEAQ. The CDR3 nucleotides read TGTGCCAGCAGCTTAGCCCGGACAGGGGGCATGGGCTACACCTTC. Its translation: CASSLARTGGMGYTF.

J is TRBJ2-5 and V is TRBV20-1; 7 nucleotides line up with TRBD2. Germline-derived CDR1 and CDR2 are DFQATT and SNEGSKA (reference sequence). V lost 3 bases and J lost 4; bases outside the gene matches: 8. The CDR3 is made up of 14 amino acids. The CDR3 nucleotides read TGCAGTGCTAGTGTTCCGGGGAGGGGAGAGACCCAGTACTTC. It codes for CSASVPGRGETQYF.

The chain combines TRBV5-4 with TRBJ1-1, with a weak D call TRBD1 (6 bases). V lost 6 bases and J 10 bases, leaving 16 bases between the germline ends. This CDR3 spans 12 amino acids. Germline V gene data show CDR1 as SGHNT and CDR2 as YYREEE (reference sequence). CDR3 bases: TGTGCCAGCACCCCCCTACAGGGCCGAGCTTTCTTT. Translated: CASTPLQGRAFF.

The gene calls are TRBV6-5 and TRBJ2-7; the D gene is possibly TRBD1 (5 bases). Trimming cost V 5 bases and J 0 bases, with 11 bases left between them. Germline V gives CDR1 MNHEY, CDR2 SVGAGI. The CDR3 contains 14 residues. CDR3 coding DNA: TGTGCCAGCAGTCTGACAGTAAACTCCTACGAGCAGTACTTC. Its translation: CASSLTVNSYEQYF.